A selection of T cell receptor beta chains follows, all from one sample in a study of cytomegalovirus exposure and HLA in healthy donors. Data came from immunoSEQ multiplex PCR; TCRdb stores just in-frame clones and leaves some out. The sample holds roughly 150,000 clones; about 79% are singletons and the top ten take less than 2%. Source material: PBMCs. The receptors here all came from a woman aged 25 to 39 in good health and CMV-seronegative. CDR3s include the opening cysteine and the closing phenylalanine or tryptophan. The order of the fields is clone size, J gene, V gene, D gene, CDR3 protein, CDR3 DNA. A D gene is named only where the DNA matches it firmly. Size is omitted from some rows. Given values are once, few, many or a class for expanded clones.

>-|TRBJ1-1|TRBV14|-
CASSPGGFWNTEAFF
TGTGCCAGCAGCCCGGGGGGGTTCTGGAACACTGAAGCTTTCTTT
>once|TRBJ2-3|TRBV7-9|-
CASSLSGVGDTQYF
TGTGCCAGCAGCTTGTCGGGGGTGGGAGATACGCAGTATTTT
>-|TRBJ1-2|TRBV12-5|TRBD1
CASGLGRQGRLSGYTF
TGTGCTAGTGGTTTGGGGAGACAGGGGAGGTTGAGCGGCTACACCTTC
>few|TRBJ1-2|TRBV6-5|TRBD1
CASSRTGPGGGYTF
TGTGCCAGCAGCAGGACAGGGCCGGGGGGTGGCTACACCTTC
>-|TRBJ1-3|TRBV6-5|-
CASRSGGNTIYF
TGTGCCAGCAGATCCGGGGGAAACACCATATATTTT
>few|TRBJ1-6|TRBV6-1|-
CASSESLTSPISPLHF
TGTGCCAGCAGTGAAAGCCTTACTTCCCCAATTTCACCCCTCCACTTT
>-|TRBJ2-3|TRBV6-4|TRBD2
CASSHASGGPTDTQYF
TGTGCCAGCAGTCACGCGAGCGGGGGACCGACAGATACGCAGTATTTT
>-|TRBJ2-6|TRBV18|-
CASSPSHRQGANVLTF
TGTGCCAGCTCACCCTCCCACAGGCAGGGGGCCAACGTCCTGACTTTC
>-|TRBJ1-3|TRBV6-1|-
CASSERSAYSGNTIYF
TGTGCCAGCAGTGAACGGTCCGCATACTCTGGAAACACCATATATTTT
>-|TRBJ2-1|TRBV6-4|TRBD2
CASSERGGHNEQFF
TGTGCCAGCAGTGAACGGGGGGGCCACAATGAGCAGTTCTTC
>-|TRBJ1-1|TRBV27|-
CASSLDRLMNTEAFF
TGTGCCAGCAGTTTAGACAGATTGATGAACACTGAAGCTTTCTTT
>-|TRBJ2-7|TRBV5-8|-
CASSWGVKGEQYF
TGTGCCAGCAGCTGGGGGGTAAAGGGCGAGCAGTACTTC
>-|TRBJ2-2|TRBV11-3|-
CASSSTRDTGELFF
TGTGCCAGCAGTTCCACCCGGGACACCGGGGAGCTGTTTTTT
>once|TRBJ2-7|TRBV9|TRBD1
CASSVGQGGTYEQYF
TGTGCCAGCAGCGTCGGACAGGGGGGCACCTACGAGCAGTACTTC
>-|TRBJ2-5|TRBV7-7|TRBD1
CASSLGQGVETQYF
TGTGCCAGCAGCTTGGGACAGGGAGTGGAGACCCAGTACTTC
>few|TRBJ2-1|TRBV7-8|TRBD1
CASSLEDSGQVNEQFF
TGTGCCAGCAGCTTAGAGGACTCGGGACAGGTCAATGAGCAGTTCTTC
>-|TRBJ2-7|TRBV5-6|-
CASSSGLAYEQYF
TGTGCCAGCAGCTCGGGACTGGCCTACGAGCAGTACTTC
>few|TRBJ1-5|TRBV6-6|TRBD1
CASSYPDRVAGQPQHF
TGTGCCAGCAGTTACCCGGACAGGGTTGCGGGTCAGCCCCAGCATTTT
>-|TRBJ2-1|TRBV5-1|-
CASSLEAGRGYNEQFF
TGCGCCAGCAGCTTGGAGGCGGGAAGGGGCTACAATGAGCAGTTCTTC
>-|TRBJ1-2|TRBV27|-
CASSRLRDTFYGYTF
TGTGCCAGCAGTAGACTCCGGGACACCTTCTATGGCTACACCTTC
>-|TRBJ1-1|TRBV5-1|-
CASKSAGPGTEAFF
TGCGCCAGCAAATCCGCGGGGCCGGGCACTGAAGCTTTCTTT
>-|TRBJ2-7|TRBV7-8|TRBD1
CASSSHTPGQPTTYEQYF
TGTGCCAGCAGCTCCCATACACCGGGACAGCCGACCACCTACGAGCAGTACTTC
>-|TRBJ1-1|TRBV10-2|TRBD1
CASTLTGEDGEAFF
TGCGCCAGCACCCTGACAGGGGAAGATGGTGAAGCTTTCTTT
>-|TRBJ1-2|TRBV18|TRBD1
CASSPDREDGYTF
TGTGCCAGCTCACCGGACAGGGAGGATGGCTACACCTTC
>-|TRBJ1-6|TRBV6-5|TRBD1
CASRPQGYSSPLHF
TGTGCCAGCAGACCACAGGGGTATTCGTCACCCCTCCACTTT
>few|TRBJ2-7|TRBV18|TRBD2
CASSSGGVSYEQYF
TGTGCCAGCTCATCGGGGGGGGTCTCCTACGAGCAGTACTTC
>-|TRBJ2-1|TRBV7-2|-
CASSLEAATPKQFF
TGTGCCAGCAGCTTAGAGGCGGCGACCCCGAAGCAGTTCTTC
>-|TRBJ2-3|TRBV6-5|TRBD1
CASSYPTGGESDTQYF
TGTGCCAGCAGTTACCCGACAGGGGGCGAGTCGGATACGCAGTATTTT
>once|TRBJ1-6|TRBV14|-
CASSQGLGAGSPLHF
TGTGCCAGCAGCCAAGGTCTGGGAGCGGGGTCACCCCTCCACTTT
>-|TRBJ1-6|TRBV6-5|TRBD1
CASQTTGQFNSPLHF
TGTGCCAGCCAAACGACGGGACAGTTTAATTCACCCCTCCACTTT
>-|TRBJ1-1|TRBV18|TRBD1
CASSPVRAGGLGTEAFF
TGTGCCAGCTCACCAGTGCGGGCAGGGGGTCTCGGCACTGAAGCTTTCTTT
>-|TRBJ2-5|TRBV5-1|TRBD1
CASSFNRGLAETQYF
TGCGCCAGCAGCTTTAACAGGGGGCTTGCGGAGACCCAGTACTTC
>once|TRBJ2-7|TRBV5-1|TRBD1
CASSLSGQGAYEQYF
TGCGCCAGCAGCCTCTCGGGACAGGGCGCCTACGAGCAGTACTTC
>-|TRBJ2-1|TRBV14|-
CASSRRGYNEQFF
TGTGCCAGCAGCCGAAGAGGTTACAATGAGCAGTTCTTC
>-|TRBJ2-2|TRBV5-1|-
CASSLIPRGLNTGELFF
TGCGCCAGCAGCTTAATCCCCAGGGGCCTGAACACCGGGGAGCTGTTTTTT
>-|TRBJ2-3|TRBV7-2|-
CASTTGSTDTQYF
TGTGCCAGCACGACAGGCAGCACAGATACGCAGTATTTT
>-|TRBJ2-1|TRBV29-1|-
CSVEISSNEQFF
TGCAGCGTTGAAATCTCCAGCAATGAGCAGTTCTTC
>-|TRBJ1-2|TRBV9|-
CASSVDRDYGYTF
TGTGCCAGCAGCGTAGACAGGGACTATGGCTACACCTTC
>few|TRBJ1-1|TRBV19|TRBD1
CASHIAQGARTEAFF
TGTGCCAGTCATATCGCTCAGGGGGCGCGCACTGAAGCTTTCTTT
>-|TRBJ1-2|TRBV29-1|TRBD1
CSAPGQGNYGYTF
TGCAGCGCCCCGGGACAGGGGAACTATGGCTACACCTTC
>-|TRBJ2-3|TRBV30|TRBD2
CAWSRTSGRGIDTQYF
TGTGCCTGGAGTCGGACTAGCGGGAGGGGGATAGATACGCAGTATTTT
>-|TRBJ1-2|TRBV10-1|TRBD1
CASSAGGGYGYTF
TGCGCCAGCAGTGCAGGGGGAGGCTATGGCTACACCTTC
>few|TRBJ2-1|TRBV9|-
CASSASGSSYNEQFF
TGTGCCAGCAGCGCTTCGGGGAGCTCCTACAATGAGCAGTTCTTC
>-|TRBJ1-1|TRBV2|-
CASSAVRVDTEAFF
TGTGCCAGCAGTGCGGTCAGGGTGGACACTGAAGCTTTCTTT
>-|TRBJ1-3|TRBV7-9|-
CASSRLSRNTIYF
TGTGCCAGCAGCCGACTGTCCAGAAACACCATATATTTT
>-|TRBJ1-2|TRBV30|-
CAWWPSNYGYTF
TGTGCCTGGTGGCCTTCTAACTATGGCTACACCTTC
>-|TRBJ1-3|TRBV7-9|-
CASSLAELRNTIYF
TGTGCCAGCAGCTTAGCCGAGCTGAGAAACACCATATATTTT
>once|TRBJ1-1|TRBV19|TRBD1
CASSVPPGGQNTEAFF
TGTGCCAGTAGTGTTCCCCCAGGGGGCCAGAACACTGAAGCTTTCTTT
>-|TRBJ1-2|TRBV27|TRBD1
CASRTGGAYGYTF
TGTGCCAGCCGGACAGGTGGGGCCTATGGCTACACCTTC
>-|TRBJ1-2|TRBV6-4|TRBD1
CASSPTGIGSFYTF
TGTGCCAGCAGCCCGACAGGGATCGGCTCTTTCTACACCTTC
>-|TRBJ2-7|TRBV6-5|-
CASSEFLNHYEQYF
TGTGCCAGCAGTGAGTTCTTAAATCACTACGAGCAGTACTTC
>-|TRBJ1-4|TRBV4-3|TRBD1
CASSQAAGTGGEKLFF
TGCGCCAGCAGCCAAGCCGCCGGGACAGGGGGCGAAAAACTGTTTTTT
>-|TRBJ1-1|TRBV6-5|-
CASSWTGTEAFF
TGTGCCAGCAGCTGGACGGGAACTGAAGCTTTCTTT
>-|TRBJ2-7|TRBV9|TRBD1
CASSVGQGAASYEQYF
TGTGCCAGCAGCGTAGGACAGGGCGCAGCCTCCTACGAGCAGTACTTC
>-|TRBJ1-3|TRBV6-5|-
CASSYSGPMGNTIYF
TGTGCCAGCAGTTACTCGGGCCCCATGGGAAACACCATATATTTT
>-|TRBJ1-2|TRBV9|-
CASSRGGGVEGYTF
TGTGCCAGCAGCAGAGGGGGGGGTGTAGAAGGCTACACCTTC
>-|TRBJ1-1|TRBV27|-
CASSLNFGDTNTEAFF
TGTGCCAGCAGTTTAAACTTTGGGGACACGAACACTGAAGCTTTCTTT
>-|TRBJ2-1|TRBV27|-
CASSLRGLYNEQFF
TGTGCCAGCAGTTTACGGGGACTTTACAATGAGCAGTTCTTC
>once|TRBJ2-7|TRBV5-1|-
CASSQQASSYEQYF
TGCGCCAGCAGCCAACAGGCGAGCTCCTACGAGCAGTACTTC
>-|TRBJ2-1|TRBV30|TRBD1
CAGQGADNEQFF
TGTGCCGGTCAGGGGGCCGACAATGAGCAGTTCTTC